These 14 T cell receptor beta chains originate from one sample sequenced in a study of response to subunit inactivated influenza vaccine. Each CDR3 protein gets one entry after TCRdb re-called the RT-PCR reads with MiXCR. Of approximately 310,000 distinct CDR3 sequences listed, about a fifth are singletons. Specimen: PBMCs from blood, collected about 20 months after vaccination. Source of these receptors: a man between 50 and 69 years old who received an inactivated influenza vaccine.

Here the CDR3 DNA reads TGCAGCGGGGAATTGGGGCCAGGGGGCAATCAGCCCCAGCATTTT. This codes for CSGELGPGGNQPQHF. V is TRBV29-1 and J is TRBJ1-5; D possibly corresponds to TRBD1 (6 bases). The CDR3 has 15 amino acids. Germline lookup yields CDR1 SQVTM and CDR2 ANQGSEA. Trimming removed 7 bases at V and 2 bases at J, with 18 bases between.

A few counts support this clonotype. The rearrangement links TRBV5-4 to TRBJ1-1, with D possibly matching TRBD1 (5 bases). There are 15 residues in the CDR3. Germline V gives CDR1 SGHNT, CDR2 YYREEE (reference sequence). Trimming left V 4 bases short and J 2 bases short, with 15 bases between. The CDR3 protein is CASSVARVANTEAFF. The CDR3 nucleotides are TGTGCCAGCAGCGTGGCCAGGGTGGCAAACACTGAAGCTTTCTTT.

This clonotype was counted a few times. The V call is TRBV29-1, the J call TRBJ2-1, with D possibly called TRBD1 or TRBD2 (5 bases each). The CDR3 has 15 amino acids. V shed 5 bases and J shed 4 bases, with 18 bases lying between them. Germline-derived CDR1 and CDR2 are SQVTM and ANQGSEA. This CDR3 is CSVPLGVAQYNEQFF. In DNA, the CDR3 is TGCAGCGTTCCCTTGGGGGTAGCTCAATACAATGAGCAGTTCTTC.

The sample holds many counts of this clonotype. The rearrangement links TRBV6-2 or TRBV6-3 to TRBJ1-1; no firm D call. Germline values: CDR1 MNHEY, CDR2 SVGEGT. The CDR3 contains 15 residues. The V and J ends lost 0 bases and 0 bases respectively, with 8 bases between them. CDR3 DNA: TGTGCCAGCAGTTACTCAGGAATCCTGAACACTGAAGCTTTCTTT. Translated: CASSYSGILNTEAFF.

The DNA of the CDR3 is TGTGCCAGCAACTCGGGACTAGGACACAATGAGCAGTTCTTC. It yields the protein CASNSGLGHNEQFF. The rearrangement links TRBV27 to TRBJ2-1; 8 positions agree with TRBD2. This CDR3 has 14 residues. The trim removed 7 bases at V and 5 bases at J, leaving 7 bases unmatched. Germline CDR1 reads MNHEY; CDR2 reads SMNVEV (reference sequence).

This clonotype came up a few times. The V gene is TRBV6-5, the J gene TRBJ1-2, with 9 positions matching TRBD1. The CDR3 covers 17 residues. Germline CDR1 reads MNHEY; CDR2 reads SVGAGI. V dropped 0 bases and J dropped 8; count of bases not matched to a gene: 13. For the CDR3, the DNA is TGTGCCAGCAGTTACTCACTCTGGACAGGGGTGGTGGAAGGCTACACCTTC. Translating it yields CASSYSLWTGVVEGYTF.

As to this clonotype: This may stem from a read error, because a much larger clone lies one nucleotide away. The chain is built from TRBV7-2 and TRBJ1-1; TRBD1 matches at 12 bases. This CDR3 has 15 residues. Looked up from germline, CDR1 is SGHTA and CDR2 is FQGNSA. The CDR3 DNA reads TGTGCCAGCAGCTTAGGGGGACAGGGGGCGCGTCCGGCTTTATTT. Translation: CASSLGGQGARPALF.

This clonotype was seen a few times. The rearrangement joins TRBV29-1 to TRBJ2-5; tentative D call: TRBD1 (6 bases). Per the germline V gene, CDR1 is SQVTM and CDR2 is ANQGSEA. This CDR3 comprises 12 residues. V lost 6 bases to trimming and J lost 2 bases, with 10 bases between them. The CDR3 DNA follows: TGCAGCGTCCGGACAGCTCAAGAGACCCAGTACTTC. Translating it yields CSVRTAQETQYF.

This clonotype appeared many times. This chain connects TRBV12-3 or TRBV12-4 to TRBJ1-2; weak D call: TRBD1 (6 bases). This CDR3 spans 14 amino acids. V was clipped by 2 bases and J by 0 bases, with 7 bases between them. DNA for the CDR3: TGTGCCAGCAGTTTAACAGGGACTAACTATGGCTACACCTTC. Residues: CASSLTGTNYGYTF.

V is TRBV28 and J is TRBJ1-1, with D uncertain. This CDR3 has 15 amino acids. The germline V gene has CDR1 MDHEN and CDR2 SYDVKM. Trimming shortened V by 2 bases and J by 0 bases, and 10 bases separated the two germline ends. CDR3 DNA sequence: TGTGCCAGCAGTTTAACCCCCCGCATGAACACTGAAGCTTTCTTT. This translates into CASSLTPRMNTEAFF.

This clonotype occurred a few times. The V and J genes are TRBV29-1 and TRBJ2-5; perhaps TRBD1 as D (6 bases). V lost 3 bases and J lost 1, with 21 bases in between. The CDR3 is 17 amino acids. The germline V gene encodes CDR1 SQVTM and CDR2 ANQGSEA. The CDR3 is CSVDPTGGIGGQETQYF. In DNA, the CDR3 is TGCAGCGTTGACCCAACAGGAGGTATAGGGGGCCAAGAGACCCAGTACTTC.

The CDR3 sequence: CASSLRLGLAVYNEQFF. The CDR3 DNA follows: TGTGCCAGCAGTTTACGGTTAGGGCTAGCGGTCTACAATGAGCAGTTCTTC. The gene calls are TRBV12-3 or TRBV12-4 and TRBJ2-1; TRBD2 matches at 7 bases. The CDR3 has 17 residues. V trimming: 2 bases; J trimming: 3 bases; junction bases outside the gene matches: 10.

Points on this clonotype: This CDR3 fails to terminate in the conserved phenylalanine or tryptophan, so it likely reflects a read error. It is unclear where the CDR3 begins or ends on the DNA, so no DNA is shown, and the CDR3 is as TCRdb lists it. The CDR3 region is CASRLGSGLVDPYEQYI. The chain links TRBV12-2 to TRBJ2-7; the table gives TRBD2 as D, unverified against the DNA. TRBV12-2 is termed a pseudogene. The CDR3 sequence runs 17 residues, both termini included.

The chain carries TRBV20-1 and TRBJ2-2, with D perhaps TRBD2 (6 bases). Germline V gene data show CDR1 as DFQATT and CDR2 as SNEGSKA (reference sequence). The CDR3 runs 12 residues. CDR3 amino acids: CTGRDHTGELFF. For the CDR3, the DNA is TGCACAGGGCGGGATCACACCGGGGAGCTGTTTTTT.